Below, 23 T cell receptor beta chains from the same sample are listed, as sequenced in a study of blood T cells in healthy people across ages. Next came a second PCR, run for about 6 to 12 cycles, which used a sample-barcoded 5' primer along with a J-beta primer mix. TCRdb recomputed calls from the 5' RACE reads with MiXCR, one row per CDR3 protein. The sample records fewer than 800,000 distinct CDR3 sequences, 49% being singletons. Input material: blood. The receptor set was obtained from a woman in her fifties or sixties in good health.

This clonotype was seen ten or more times. The V gene is TRBV25-1, the J gene TRBJ2-6; 7 bases align to TRBD1. V gave up 4 bases and J gave up 0 bases; unmatched junction bases: 15. The germline gives CDR1 MGHDK, CDR2 SYGVNS. The CDR3 sequence is 20 residues long. The DNA for the CDR3 is TGTGCCAGCAGTGGCATAGAGAGACAGGGACCTACCTCTGGGGCCAACGTCCTGACTTTC. It is translated as CASSGIERQGPTSGANVLTF.

This clonotype was seen just once. The rearrangement uses TRBV10-3 and TRBJ1-5, with D possibly being TRBD1 (5 bases). CDR1 is ENHRY and CDR2 is SYGVKD in the germline V gene. Trimming removed 0 bases at V and 0 bases at J, with 6 bases between. CDR3 length: 15 residues. CDR3 loop: CAISESRGSNQPQHF. In DNA, the CDR3 is TGTGCCATCAGTGAGTCTAGGGGTAGCAATCAGCCCCAGCATTTT.

The chain recombines TRBV29-1 with TRBJ2-1; possibly TRBD2 for D (5 bases). CDR1 and CDR2 (germline): SQVTM, ANQGSEA. This CDR3 contains 12 residues. Between the trimmed V and J ends, which lost 6 bases and 13 bases, there was a span of 19 bases. The CDR3 nucleotides are TGCAGCGTGGGAACAAGCGGAGAGACCCAGTTCTTC. Translated, it gives CSVGTSGETQFF.

The chain employs TRBV2 and TRBJ2-3; D is possibly TRBD2 (6 bases). Germline CDR1 is SNHLY and CDR2 is FYNNEI. This CDR3 is built from 13 residues. Trimming cost V 7 bases and J 10 bases, with 18 bases left between them. The CDR3 sequence: CASNQEGRSAQYF. The CDR3 bases are TGTGCCAGCAATCAGGAGGGCCGGTCTGCGCAGTATTTT. Together with reference TRBV2 and TRBJ2-3, the CDR3 gives the full variable domain: EPEVTQTPSHQVTQMGQEVILRCVPISNHLYFYWYRQILGQKVEFLVSFYNNEISEKSEIFDDQFSVERPDGSNFTLKIRSTKLEDSAMYFCASNQEGRSAQYFGPGTRLTVL.

This clonotype has ten or more counts. The chain couples TRBV10-3 to TRBJ2-1, with 7 bases lining up with TRBD2. J gave up 9 bases and V 4 bases, and 21 bases lay outside the gene matches. In germline, CDR1 is ENHRY, CDR2 SYGVKD. This CDR3 region has 18 residues. The CDR3 protein is CAISGGWEAGMSVGEQFF. In DNA form, the CDR3 reads TGTGCCATCAGTGGGGGTTGGGAAGCGGGAATGTCGGTGGGTGAGCAGTTCTTC.

A few counts support this clonotype. The chain employs TRBV20-1 and TRBJ2-1; 15 nucleotides align to TRBD2. In germline, CDR1 is DFQATT, CDR2 SNEGSKA (reference sequence). The ends lost 3 bases at V and 12 bases at J; junction bases unmatched: 9. The CDR3 contains 15 residues. The CDR3 nucleotides are TGCAGTGCTAGGGCCGGGACTAGCGGGAGGTTGCGGCAGTTCTTC. Translated: CSARAGTSGRLRQFF.

This clonotype was counted a few times. The CDR3 bases are TGTGCCAGCAGTTGGAGGGCCTTCAATGAGCAGTTCTTC. This encodes CASSWRAFNEQFF. The V gene is TRBV6-2 or TRBV6-3, the J gene TRBJ2-1; D possibly corresponds to TRBD2 (6 bases). CDR3 length: 13 amino acids. The V and J ends lost 4 bases and 6 bases respectively, with 10 bases between them. Germline V gene data show CDR1 as MNHEY and CDR2 as SVGEGT.

This clonotype appeared a few times. V is TRBV7-2 and J is TRBJ1-4; maybe TRBD1 (5 bases). This CDR3 has 12 amino acids. The V end lost 6 bases, the J end lost 7 bases, and 9 bases lay between the germline ends. From germline, CDR1 is SGHTA and CDR2 FQGNSA. The CDR3 sequence: CASRGDGEKLFF. For the CDR3, the DNA is TGTGCCAGCAGAGGGGACGGTGAAAAACTGTTTTTT.

This rearrangement joins TRBV28 to TRBJ2-5, with D tentatively TRBD2 (6 bases). The germline gives CDR1 MDHEN, CDR2 SYDVKM. This CDR3 is built from 15 residues. V was clipped by 4 bases and J by 11 bases, with 23 bases between them. The CDR3 is CASSSPGRDLGEQYF. CDR3 bases: TGTGCCAGCAGTTCCCCAGGGCGGGACCTAGGAGAGCAGTACTTC.

This clonotype came up many times. The rearrangement uses TRBV2 and TRBJ2-5; D call uncertain. The length of the CDR3 is 12 residues. The germline V gene encodes CDR1 SNHLY and CDR2 FYNNEI. V dropped 9 bases and J dropped 4 bases, with 12 bases sitting between them. The chain's CDR3 is CASSPVGETQYF. CDR3 sequence (DNA): TGTGCCAGTTCCCCAGTGGGAGAGACCCAGTACTTC.

The CDR3 coding sequence is TGCGCCAGCAGCCAAGACAGGGGCGGTCAGCCCCAGCATTTT. This translates into CASSQDRGGQPQHF. The chain has TRBV4-3 and TRBJ1-5; D perhaps matches TRBD1 (6 bases). Between the trimmed V and J ends, which lost 0 bases and 6 bases, there was a span of 9 bases. The germline V gene has CDR1 LGHNA and CDR2 YSLEER. The CDR3 runs 14 residues.

The chain recombines TRBV20-1 with TRBJ2-5; D is uncertain. Germline lookup yields CDR1 DFQATT and CDR2 SNEGSKA (reference sequence). V lost 6 bases and J lost 5, with 13 bases in between. CDR3 length: 12 amino acids. This CDR3 is CSARRGGETQYF. Written as DNA, the CDR3 is TGCAGTGCGCGGAGAGGTGGGGAGACCCAGTACTTC.

J is TRBJ2-5 and V is TRBV20-1; 7 nucleotides agree with TRBD2. The germline V gene has CDR1 DFQATT and CDR2 SNEGSKA (reference sequence). Trimming removed 6 bases from V and 7 bases from J; junction bases left unmatched: 14. The CDR3 consists of 14 residues. The CDR3 bases are TGCAGTGCCGTTCGAGCGGGAATCGTCGTGACCCAGTACTTC. It specifies CSAVRAGIVVTQYF.

This clonotype was seen only a few times. V and J are TRBV10-3 and TRBJ2-7; 9 bases agree with TRBD2. V dropped 3 bases and J dropped 5; count of bases not matched to a gene: 5. The CDR3 is 14 amino acids. The germline CDR1 and CDR2 sequences are ENHRY and SYGVKD. The CDR3, as DNA: TGTGCCATCAGTGAATCAAAGCGGGAGGACGAGCAGTACTTC. It is translated as CAISESKREDEQYF.

Comment on this clonotype: Just one base apart from a much larger clone, this may be a read error. J is TRBJ1-2 and V is TRBV6-2 or TRBV6-3, with unresolved D. The germline V gene has CDR1 MNHEY and CDR2 SVGEGT. The length of the CDR3 is 13 residues. Trimming removed 5 bases from V and 3 bases from J, with 10 bases in between. Written as DNA, the CDR3 is TGTGCCAGCAGTAAAGACATGGACTATGGCTACACCTTC. Translated: CASSKDMDYGYTF.

This chain uses TRBV20-1 with TRBJ1-2; 7 bases are a match to TRBD1. Germline CDR1 is DFQATT and CDR2 is SNEGSKA (reference sequence). This CDR3 comprises 17 residues. V lost 5 bases, J lost 4 bases, and 19 bases stayed unmatched. CDR3 coding DNA: TGCAGTGCTTCCCCCAATCCGATGGAGGGGGCGATCTATGGCTACACCTTC. As protein: CSASPNPMEGAIYGYTF.

This clonotype was detected only a few times. The rearrangement uses TRBV20-1 and TRBJ2-7; 13 bases are shared with TRBD2. After removal of 6 bases from V and 9 bases from J, the junction contained 14 bases not matched to a gene. Per germline, CDR1 DFQATT and CDR2 SNEGSKA (reference sequence). This CDR3 contains 15 residues. CDR3: CSAATGTSGNPGQYF. The CDR3 coding sequence is TGCAGTGCCGCGACCGGGACTAGCGGGAACCCGGGGCAGTACTTC.

This clonotype was observed a few times. The chain has TRBV30 and TRBJ1-2; D unclear. Trimming removed 3 bases at V and 7 bases at J, with 21 bases between. The CDR3 loop spans 15 amino acids. The germline V gene has CDR1 GTSNPN and CDR2 SVGIG (reference sequence). The DNA for the CDR3 is TGTGCCTGGAGCAGGTTGGGTGGTGAATCGGGTGGCTACACCTTC. This codes for CAWSRLGGESGGYTF.

The chain carries TRBV28 and TRBJ2-5; D is perhaps TRBD1 (6 bases). Trimming pared 6 bases from V and 6 bases from J, leaving 17 bases between. The CDR3 has 14 residues. Germline V lookup: CDR1 MDHEN, CDR2 SYDVKM. In DNA, the CDR3 is TGTGCCAGCAGCCCAACGACAGGTCGGAAGACCCAGTACTTC. Translation gives CASSPTTGRKTQYF.

The chain employs TRBV7-3 and TRBJ1-6; D remains unclear. The length of the CDR3 is 15 residues. V lost 4 bases and J lost 8, with 15 bases in between. From germline, CDR1 is SGHTA and CDR2 FQGTGA. The CDR3 loop reads CASSSGPAGYSPLHF. CDR3 nucleotides: TGTGCCAGCAGCTCCGGGCCGGCAGGTTATTCACCCCTCCACTTT.

By share, this clonotype ranks as medium-sized (0.01 to 0.1%). The chain uses TRBV11-2 and TRBJ2-7; D possibly corresponds to TRBD1 (5 bases). The germline V gene encodes CDR1 SGHAT and CDR2 FQNNGV. Trimming took 7 bases from V and 2 from J, leaving 18 bases between them. This CDR3 is 15 amino acids long. The CDR3 loop is CASTTSRGPTYEQYF. DNA of the CDR3: TGTGCCAGCACTACTTCTAGGGGTCCTACCTACGAGCAGTACTTC.

This clonotype was detected only a few times. The rearrangement uses TRBV20-1 and TRBJ1-5, with D possibly TRBD1 on 6 matching bases. The CDR3 length is 15 residues. Germline loops: CDR1 DFQATT, CDR2 SNEGSKA (reference sequence). V lost 3 bases and J 7 bases, leaving 19 bases between the germline ends. The CDR3 loop reads CSARFLGGSRQPQHF. CDR3 in DNA: TGCAGTGCTAGGTTCTTGGGGGGCTCAAGGCAGCCCCAGCATTTT.

The chain joins TRBV29-1 to TRBJ2-7; D gene unclear. There are 13 residues in the CDR3. V was clipped by 4 bases and J by 2 bases, with 12 bases between them. Germline V lookup: CDR1 SQVTM, CDR2 ANQGSEA. CDR3 in DNA: TGCAGCGTTGTAACGACTGTGGCCTACGAGCAGTACTTC. Its protein product is CSVVTTVAYEQYF.